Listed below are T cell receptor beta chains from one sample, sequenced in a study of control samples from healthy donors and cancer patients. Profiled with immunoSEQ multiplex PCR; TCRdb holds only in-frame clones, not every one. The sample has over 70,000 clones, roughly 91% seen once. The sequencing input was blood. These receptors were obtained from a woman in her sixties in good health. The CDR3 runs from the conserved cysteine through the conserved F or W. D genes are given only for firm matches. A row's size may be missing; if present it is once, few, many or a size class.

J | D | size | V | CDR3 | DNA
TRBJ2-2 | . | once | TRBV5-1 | CASSSMKGGPKTNTGELFF | TGCGCCAGCAGCTCCATGAAAGGGGGGCCCAAGACGAACACCGGGGAGCTGTTTTTT
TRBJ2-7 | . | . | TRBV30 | CAWTGGRYEQYF | TGTGCCTGGACAGGAGGTCGGTACGAGCAGTACTTC
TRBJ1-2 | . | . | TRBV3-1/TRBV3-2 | CASSQDRQGIYYGYTF | TGTGCCAGCAGCCAAGATAGGCAGGGAATCTACTATGGCTACACCTTC
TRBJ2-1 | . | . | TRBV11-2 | CASRNNYNEQFF | TGTGCCAGCAGAAACAACTACAATGAGCAGTTCTTC
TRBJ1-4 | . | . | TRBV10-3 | CAISETGNLNEKLFF | TGTGCCATCAGTGAGACAGGGAACCTGAATGAAAAACTGTTTTTT
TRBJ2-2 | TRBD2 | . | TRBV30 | CAWSHGVAGAVGELFF | TGTGCCTGGAGTCACGGGGTAGCGGGAGCGGTCGGGGAGCTGTTTTTT
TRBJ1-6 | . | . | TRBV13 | CASSFGRGHYNSPLHF | TGTGCCAGCAGCTTTGGCCGGGGACATTATAATTCACCCCTCCACTTT
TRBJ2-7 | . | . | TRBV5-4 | CASSPTPRGSYEQYF | TGTGCCAGCAGTCCGACACCTAGAGGATCCTACGAGCAGTACTTC
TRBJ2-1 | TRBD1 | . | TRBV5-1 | CASSEGQGFFDEQFF | TGCGCCAGCAGCGAGGGACAGGGTTTTTTCGATGAGCAGTTCTTC
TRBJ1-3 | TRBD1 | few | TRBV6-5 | CASSTGDSGNTIYF | TGTGCCAGCAGCACAGGGGACTCTGGAAACACCATATATTTT
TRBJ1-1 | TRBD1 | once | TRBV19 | CASSMTGTGDGTEAFF | TGTGCCAGTAGTATGACCGGGACAGGGGACGGGACTGAAGCTTTCTTT
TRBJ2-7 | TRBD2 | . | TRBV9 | CASSVVSGGPEQYF | TGTGCCAGCAGCGTAGTTTCGGGGGGGCCCGAGCAGTACTTC
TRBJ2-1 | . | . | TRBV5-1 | CASSLTRANEQFF | TGCGCCAGCAGCTTGACCCGGGCGAATGAGCAGTTCTTC
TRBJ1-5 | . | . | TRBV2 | CASSPGPPEPQHF | TGTGCCAGCAGCCCCGGACCCCCGGAGCCCCAGCATTTT
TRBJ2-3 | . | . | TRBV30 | CAWSLSTQYF | TGTGCCTGGAGCCTTAGTACGCAGTATTTT